This T cell receptor (beta chain) stems from a study of T cell changes during pregnancy in multiple sclerosis. Profiled with immunoSEQ multiplex PCR; TCRdb holds only in-frame clones, not every one. The data hold 50,000 to 55,000 clones, with around nine tenths observed a single time. This clone was seen only a few times. The sample was CD4+ T cells from peripheral blood mononuclear cells, taken in the third trimester of pregnancy. The source of this sequence is a female donor with multiple sclerosis, enrolled in a pregnancy study.

The CDR3 here is CASSPGENTEAFF. DNA of the CDR3: TGTGCCAGCAGTCCAGGGGAGAACACTGAAGCTTTCTTT. V gene TRBV2 combines with J gene TRBJ1-1, with D possibly being TRBD1 (6 bases). The V gene lost 5 bases and the J gene lost 1 base, with 8 bases spanning the gap. CDR3 length equals 13 residues. Per the germline V gene, CDR1 is SNHLY and CDR2 is FYNNEI.